The 19 T cell receptor beta chains below were found in one sample sequenced in a study of T cell responses to AZD1222 COVID-19 vaccine. The method was immunoSEQ multiplex PCR; TCRdb's version includes in-frame clones alone and lacks a portion of them. This table holds tens of thousands of clones, roughly 85% found once. Here the sequenced sample was peripheral blood, taken on day 0 of AZD1222 vaccination. The source of these receptors is an adult in good health.

The chain uses TRBV7-9 and TRBJ2-1; tentative D call: TRBD1 (5 bases). The length of the CDR3 is 12 residues. Germline CDR1 reads SEHNR; CDR2 reads FQNEAQ (reference sequence). V was cut by 3 bases and J by 9 bases, with 9 bases left in between. Here the CDR3 reads CASSFIRVEQFF. CDR3 DNA: TGTGCCAGCAGCTTTATCAGGGTTGAGCAGTTCTTC. The variable domain in full, with the rest retrieved from reference TRBV7-9 and TRBJ2-1, is DTGVSQNPRHKITKRGQNVTFRCDPISEHNRLYWYRQTLGQGPEFLTYFQNEAQLEKSRLLSDRFSAERPKGSFSTLEIQRTEQGDSAMYLCASSFIRVEQFFGPGTRLTVL.

The V and J genes are TRBV7-9 and TRBJ1-1, with D uncertain. This CDR3 region has 14 residues. V lost 1 base, J lost 1 base, and 7 bases lay in between. Per germline, CDR1 SEHNR and CDR2 FQNEAQ (reference sequence). DNA for the CDR3: TGTGCCAGCAGCTTAGACGGGCAGAACACTGAAGCTTTCTTT. Translating it yields CASSLDGQNTEAFF.

The chain couples TRBV24-1 to TRBJ1-6, with 7 bases fitting TRBD1. The CDR3 is 14 residues long. J lost 6 bases, V lost 4 bases, and 2 bases had no gene match. Looked up from germline, CDR1 is KGHDR and CDR2 is SFDVKD. This chain's CDR3 is CATSETGPNSPLHF. As DNA, the CDR3 is TGTGCCACCAGTGAGACAGGGCCTAATTCACCCCTCCACTTT.

The chain combines TRBV27 with TRBJ2-7; 11 nucleotides line up with TRBD1. Germline CDR1 MNHEY, CDR2 SMNVEV (reference sequence). V gave up 3 bases and J gave up 1 base; unmatched junction bases: 2. The CDR3 totals 15 residues. The CDR3 loop is CASSFGTGGSYEQYF. In DNA, the CDR3 is TGTGCCAGCAGTTTCGGGACAGGGGGATCCTACGAGCAGTACTTC.

The chain carries TRBV11-2 and TRBJ1-2, with TRBD1 matching 8 bases. Per germline, CDR1 SGHAT and CDR2 FQNNGV. This CDR3 spans 13 amino acids. The V and J ends lost 5 bases and 7 bases, in that order; junction bases with no gene match: 6. The CDR3 region has the DNA TGTGCCAGCAGCCCACTGGACAGGGTTGGCTACACCTTC. Residues: CASSPLDRVGYTF.

This sequence joins TRBV6-5 and TRBJ2-2, with 7 bases aligning to TRBD1. The V and J ends lost 6 bases and 2 bases, in that order; junction bases with no gene match: 6. CDR1 and CDR2 (germline): MNHEY, SVGAGI. The CDR3 runs 15 residues. CDR3 coding DNA: TGTGCCAGCAGCGCATTAGGGGGCAACACCGGGGAGCTGTTTTTT. This sequence encodes CASSALGGNTGELFF.

This clone was detected only a few times. The chain links TRBV10-3 to TRBJ1-1; 8 nucleotides agree with TRBD1. Germline V lookup: CDR1 ENHRY, CDR2 SYGVKD. V was clipped by 6 bases and J by 3 bases; unmatched bases: 6. CDR3 length: 14 residues. DNA of the CDR3: TGTGCCATCAGAGGAGGACAGGGTTACACTGAAGCTTTCTTT. Its protein is CAIRGGQGYTEAFF.

This chain joins TRBV14 and TRBJ1-5; a weak D match, TRBD1 (6 bases). CDR1 and CDR2 from the germline V gene are SGHDN and FVKESK. The CDR3 extends over 13 amino acids. V was clipped by 1 base and J by 7 bases, with 8 bases between them. This chain's CDR3 is CASSQAGGQPQHF. In DNA form, the CDR3 reads TGTGCCAGCAGCCAAGCGGGGGGCCAGCCCCAGCATTTT.

The chain recombines TRBV5-1 with TRBJ2-2; D remains unclear. Trimming took off 1 base at V and 3 bases at J, with 13 bases between the two ends. The CDR3 spans 16 residues. The V gene's germline CDR1 is SGHRS and CDR2 YFSETQ. The CDR3 sequence: CASSLSVSPDTGELFF. DNA for the CDR3: TGCGCCAGCAGCTTGAGTGTCAGCCCGGACACCGGGGAGCTGTTTTTT.

The chain combines TRBV7-8 with TRBJ1-5; D remains unclear. Trimming took off 1 base at V and 5 bases at J, with 12 bases between the two ends. This CDR3 has 15 amino acids. Germline V CDR1 and CDR2: SGHVS, FQNEAQ. As DNA, the CDR3 is TGTGCCAGCAGCTTAGTAGGTCAGGCCGATCAGCCCCAGCATTTT. It translates to CASSLVGQADQPQHF.

The rearrangement links TRBV30 to TRBJ1-5; D uncertain. The V and J ends lost 2 bases and 4 bases respectively, with 9 bases between them. The CDR3 totals 13 residues. CDR1 and CDR2 from the germline V gene are GTSNPN and SVGIG (reference sequence). CDR3 sequence (DNA): TGTGCCTGGAGTCCGAACCCTAATCAGCCCCAGCATTTT. Protein sequence: CAWSPNPNQPQHF.

The chain links TRBV18 to TRBJ2-1; D not certain. Germline V CDR1 and CDR2: KGHSH, LQKENI. The CDR3 is made up of 14 amino acids. The ends were cut back, 6 bases at V and 10 bases at J, with 19 bases in the middle. The CDR3 nucleotides read TGTGCCAGCTCGGGGTCCAACGCGGCGGCGGAGCAGTTCTTC. It is translated as CASSGSNAAAEQFF.

The chain recombines TRBV7-9 with TRBJ1-1; D gene uncertain. Germline loops: CDR1 SEHNR, CDR2 FQNEAQ (reference sequence). Trimming cost V 1 base and J 10 bases, with 13 bases left between them. This CDR3 is built from 13 residues. The CDR3 protein is CASSLDRAPGAFF. CDR3 DNA sequence: TGTGCCAGCAGCTTAGACCGGGCCCCGGGAGCTTTCTTT.

This chain uses TRBV25-1 with TRBJ2-2; tentative D call: TRBD2 (5 bases). Per the germline V gene, CDR1 is MGHDK and CDR2 is SYGVNS. V lost 2 bases and J lost 5, with 9 bases in between. This CDR3 region has 14 residues. DNA of the CDR3: TGTGCCAGCAGTGAAAGACTACTTACCGGGGAGCTGTTTTTT. Its translation is CASSERLLTGELFF.

The chain links TRBV6-4 to TRBJ1-1; 9 bases line up with TRBD1. Germline loops: CDR1 MRHNA, CDR2 SNTAGT. The V segment lost 7 bases and the J segment 4 bases; nucleotides outside the gene matches: 10. This CDR3 spans 15 amino acids. CDR3 residues: CASTPEGQGITEAFF. The CDR3 nucleotides read TGTGCCAGCACCCCCGAAGGACAGGGGATCACTGAAGCTTTCTTT.

This clone has just a few counts. The chain carries TRBV28 and TRBJ1-4, with D uncertain. The CDR3 has 14 amino acids. Germline-derived CDR1 and CDR2 are MDHEN and SYDVKM. Trimming removed 2 bases from V and 7 bases from J, with 11 bases in between. The CDR3, as DNA: TGTGCCAGCAGTTTAAGGGTGGCAGGTGAAAAACTGTTTTTT. Amino acid sequence: CASSLRVAGEKLFF. The whole variable domain, remainder taken from reference TRBV28 and TRBJ1-4, is DVKVTQSSRYLVKRTGEKVFLECVQDMDHENMFWYRQDPGLGLRLIYFSYDVKMKEKGDIPEGYSVSREKKERFSLILESASTNQTSMYLCASSLRVAGEKLFFGSGTQLSVL.

This clone was counted once. V usage is TRBV6-5 and J usage is TRBJ2-7, with D perhaps matching TRBD1 or TRBD2 (6 bases each). The length of the CDR3 is 13 residues. From germline, CDR1 is MNHEY and CDR2 SVGAGI. V was cut by 7 bases and J by 5 bases, with 15 bases left in between. The CDR3 nucleotides are TGTGCCAGCACCCCCAGGGGAGGACACGAGCAGTACTTC. This sequence encodes CASTPRGGHEQYF.

The CDR3 loop is CASSESVSGGHQVYTF. The CDR3 DNA reads as TGTGCCAGCAGTGAATCGGTCTCTGGGGGACACCAGGTCTACACCTTC. This chain joins TRBV6-4 and TRBJ1-2; weak D call: TRBD1 (6 bases). The length of the CDR3 is 16 residues. Germline-derived CDR1 and CDR2 are MRHNA and SNTAGT. Between the trimmed V and J ends, which lost 3 bases and 10 bases, there was a span of 24 bases.

This chain links TRBV14 with TRBJ1-3; D gene unclear. Trimming stripped 0 bases from V and 3 bases from J, with 6 bases between. The germline V gene has CDR1 SGHDN and CDR2 FVKESK. This CDR3 is 14 amino acids long. DNA of the CDR3: TGTGCCAGCAGCCAAGACCGCATTGGAAACACCATATATTTT. It is translated as CASSQDRIGNTIYF.